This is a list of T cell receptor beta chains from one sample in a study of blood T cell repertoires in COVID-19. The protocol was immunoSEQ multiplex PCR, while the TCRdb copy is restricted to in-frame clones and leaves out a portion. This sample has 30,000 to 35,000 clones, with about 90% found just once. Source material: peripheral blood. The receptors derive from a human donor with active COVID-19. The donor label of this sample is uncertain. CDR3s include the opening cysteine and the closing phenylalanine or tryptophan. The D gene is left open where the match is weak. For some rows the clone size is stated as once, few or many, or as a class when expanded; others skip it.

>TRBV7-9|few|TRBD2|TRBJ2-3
CASSGEGSTDTQYF
TGTGCCAGCAGCGGGGAGGGTTCCACAGATACGCAGTATTTT
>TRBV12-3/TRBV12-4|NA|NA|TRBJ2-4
CASSVPGVIQYF
TGTGCCAGCAGTGTGCCCGGGGTCATTCAGTACTTC
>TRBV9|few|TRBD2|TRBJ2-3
CASSVTSGAVSTDTQYF
TGTGCCAGCAGCGTCACTAGCGGGGCCGTAAGCACAGATACGCAGTATTTT
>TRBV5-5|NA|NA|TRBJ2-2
CASSPPAGTGPGELFF
TGTGCCAGCAGCCCCCCGGCGGGAACGGGCCCCGGGGAGCTGTTTTTT
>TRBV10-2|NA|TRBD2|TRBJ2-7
CASSPSSREEEQYF
TGCGCCAGCTCACCTTCCTCTCGGGAGGAGGAGCAGTACTTC
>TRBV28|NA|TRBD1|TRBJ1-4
CASSSPGQGSLEKLFF
TGTGCCAGCAGTTCCCCGGGACAGGGTTCCTTAGAAAAACTGTTTTTT
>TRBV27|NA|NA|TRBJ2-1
CASSLTLTGYYNEQFF
TGTGCCAGCAGTTTGACCCTGACAGGTTACTACAATGAGCAGTTCTTC
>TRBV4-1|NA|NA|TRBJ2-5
CASSQDPVGETQYF
TGCGCCAGCAGCCAAGATCCCGTCGGGGAGACCCAGTACTTC
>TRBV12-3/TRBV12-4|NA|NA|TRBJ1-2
CASSSSRGGYTF
TGTGCCAGCAGCTCCTCTCGGGGAGGCTACACCTTC
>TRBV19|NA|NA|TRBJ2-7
CASSIRREYEQYF
TGTGCCAGTAGTATTCGACGGGAATACGAGCAGTACTTC
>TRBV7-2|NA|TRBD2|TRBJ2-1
CASSWQGGLANEQFF
TGTGCCAGCAGCTGGCAAGGGGGACTAGCAAATGAGCAGTTCTTC
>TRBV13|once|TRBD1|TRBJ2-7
CASSPGQGAREQYF
TGTGCCAGCAGCCCCGGGCAGGGGGCGCGCGAGCAGTACTTC
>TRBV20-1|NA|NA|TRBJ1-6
CSASGQGARSPLHF
TGCAGTGCTAGTGGTCAAGGGGCTAGGTCACCCCTCCACTTT
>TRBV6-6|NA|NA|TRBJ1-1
CATSTEVHTEAFF
TGTGCCACCTCCACGGAGGTTCACACTGAAGCTTTCTTT
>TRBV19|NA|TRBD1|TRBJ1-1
CASSATGTNTEAFF
TGTGCCAGTAGTGCGACAGGGACGAACACTGAAGCTTTCTTT
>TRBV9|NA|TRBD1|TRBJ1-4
CASSETGTGSEKLFF
TGTGCCAGCAGCGAGACCGGGACAGGGTCTGAAAAACTGTTTTTT
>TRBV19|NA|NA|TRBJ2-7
CASSNGQGSYEQYF
TGTGCCAGTAGTAATGGGCAGGGTTCCTACGAGCAGTACTTC
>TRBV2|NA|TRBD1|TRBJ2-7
CASSALRGRYEQYF
TGTGCCAGCAGTGCCCTCAGGGGGCGGTACGAGCAGTACTTC
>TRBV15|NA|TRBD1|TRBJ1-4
CATIPGQGFYPRAPRGEKLFF
TGTGCCACCATCCCGGGACAGGGATTTTACCCCCGCGCCCCCCGAGGGGAAAAACTGTTTTTT
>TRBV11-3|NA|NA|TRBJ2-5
CASSFGGANIQETQYF
TGTGCCAGCAGCTTTGGAGGAGCAAATATCCAAGAGACCCAGTACTTC
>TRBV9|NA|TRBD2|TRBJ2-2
CASSAISGSATGELFF
TGTGCCAGCAGCGCCATTAGCGGGAGCGCCACCGGGGAGCTGTTTTTT
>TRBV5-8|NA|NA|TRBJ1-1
CASSLWTPEAFF
TGTGCCAGCAGCTTGTGGACACCTGAAGCTTTCTTT
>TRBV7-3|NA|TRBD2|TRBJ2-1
CASSLAGGRNEQFF
TGTGCCAGCAGCTTAGCGGGAGGTAGGAATGAGCAGTTCTTC
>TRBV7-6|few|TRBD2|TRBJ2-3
CASSPNTRLAGLRGTDTQYF
TGTGCCAGCAGCCCGAACACCAGACTAGCGGGGTTAAGAGGCACAGATACGCAGTATTTT
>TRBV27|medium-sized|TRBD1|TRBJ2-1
CASSFPLIPGQSSYNEQFF
TGTGCCAGCAGTTTCCCTCTGATTCCGGGACAGAGCTCCTACAATGAGCAGTTCTTC
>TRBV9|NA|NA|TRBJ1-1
CASSVEEGPEAFF
TGTGCCAGCAGCGTAGAGGAGGGGCCTGAAGCTTTCTTT
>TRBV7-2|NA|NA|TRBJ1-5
CASSLDVGGTGHF
TGTGCCAGCAGCTTAGATGTCGGGGGGACCGGGCATTTT